The 18 T cell receptor beta chains given below trace back to one sample, sequenced in a study of T cells in localized non-small cell lung cancer. The data were produced by immunoSEQ multiplex PCR, yet TCRdb's version contains in-frame clones alone and is incomplete. The sample includes some 11,000 clones, approximately 90% of them seen just once. Material: peripheral blood, obtained before any cancer treatment. The receptors derive from a male donor at least 60 years old with stage III lung adenocarcinoma.

This clone appeared once. CDR3 in DNA: TGTGCCAGCAGTTACACCCGGACTAGCCGGGGCGATGAGCAGTTCTTC. Its protein product is CASSYTRTSRGDEQFF. The V and J genes are TRBV6-5 and TRBJ2-1; 8 bases are a match to TRBD2. CDR1 is MNHEY, CDR2 SVGAGI, per germline. The CDR3 spans 16 residues. V shed 2 bases and J 8 bases; nucleotides not matched to a gene: 11.

The CDR3 loop reads CASSLKLSTRSSYNEQFF. The DNA of the CDR3 is TGTGCCAGCAGCTTGAAGCTCTCGACAAGGAGCTCCTACAATGAGCAGTTCTTC. The chain has TRBV13 and TRBJ2-1, with unresolved D. CDR1 is PRHDT, CDR2 FYEKMQ, per germline (reference sequence). The CDR3 is made up of 18 amino acids. The V end was cut by 3 bases, the J end by 0 bases, with 18 bases between.

This clone was seen a few times. The J gene is TRBJ1-1, the V gene TRBV6-5; D is unclear. This CDR3 has 15 residues. V was clipped by 2 bases and J by 4 bases, with 14 bases between them. Germline values: CDR1 MNHEY, CDR2 SVGAGI. The CDR3 sequence is CASSYRQPRGTEAFF. As DNA, the CDR3 is TGTGCCAGCAGTTACCGGCAGCCCCGGGGCACTGAAGCTTTCTTT.

The chain uses TRBV14 and TRBJ2-5; 7 positions agree with TRBD1. V lost 1 base and J lost 5; bases outside the gene matches: 7. The CDR3 spans 15 residues. CDR1 and CDR2 from the germline V gene are SGHDN and FVKESK. CDR3: CASSQGHRGGETQYF. The CDR3 DNA reads as TGTGCCAGCAGCCAAGGGCACAGGGGTGGGGAGACCCAGTACTTC.

The V call is TRBV21-1, the J call TRBJ1-5; the table assigns TRBD1, which was not confirmed against the DNA. TRBV21-1 is recorded as a pseudogene. The CDR3 loop spans 15 amino acids. The CDR3, as DNA: TGTGCCAGCAGCCTTGACAGGGGGAGAGGTCAGCCCCAGCATTTT. Protein: CASSLDRGRGQPQHF.

In its sample, this clone was seen once. The rearrangement links TRBV19 to TRBJ2-7; 9 bases are shared with TRBD1. Germline CDR1 reads LNHDA; CDR2 reads SQIVND (reference sequence). The CDR3 totals 14 residues. J was trimmed by 6 bases and V by 5 bases; bases with no gene match: 8. The CDR3 here is CASSLGQGRGEQYF. The DNA for the CDR3 is TGTGCCAGTAGTTTGGGACAGGGAAGGGGCGAGCAGTACTTC.

V gene TRBV9 combines with J gene TRBJ2-5, with 8 bases lining up with TRBD1. Germline V lookup: CDR1 SGDLS, CDR2 YYNGEE. CDR3 length equals 14 residues. The V gene end was trimmed by 4 bases and the J gene end by 4 bases; junction bases not matched to a gene: 6. CDR3 in DNA: TGTGCCAGCAGCCCAGGACAGGGAAGAGAGACCCAGTACTTC. Translation gives CASSPGQGRETQYF.

The genes are TRBV19 and TRBJ1-3; D uncertain. Germline CDR1 LNHDA, CDR2 SQIVND (reference sequence). This CDR3 has 16 amino acids. V shed 7 bases and J shed 4 bases, with 20 bases lying between them. The CDR3 loop is CASTPILDFSGNTIYF. The CDR3 DNA reads TGTGCCAGTACTCCTATCCTGGACTTTTCGGGAAACACCATATATTTT.

The chain links TRBV6-5 to TRBJ1-1; 9 nucleotides match TRBD1. From germline, CDR1 is MNHEY and CDR2 SVGAGI. The CDR3 contains 14 residues. J was trimmed by 3 bases and V by 5 bases; bases with no gene match: 4. This CDR3 reads CASSLRTGDTEAFF. The DNA of the CDR3 is TGTGCCAGCAGTCTTAGGACAGGGGACACTGAAGCTTTCTTT.

V gene TRBV30 combines with J gene TRBJ2-7, with D uncertain. The V gene lost 2 bases and the J gene lost 0 bases, with 11 bases spanning the gap. The CDR3 loop spans 14 amino acids. Germline V CDR1 and CDR2: GTSNPN, SVGIG (reference sequence). In DNA, the CDR3 is TGTGCCTGGAGTCTTCAGGCCTCCTCCTACGAGCAGTACTTC. Translating gives CAWSLQASSYEQYF.

The V gene is TRBV4-1, the J gene TRBJ2-6; no definite D call. The CDR3 consists of 16 residues. V was trimmed by 0 bases and J by 0 bases, leaving 6 bases between them. The V gene's germline CDR1 is MGHRA and CDR2 YSYEKL. This chain's CDR3 is CASSQDDGSGANVLTF. CDR3 nucleotides: TGCGCCAGCAGCCAAGATGATGGCTCTGGGGCCAACGTCCTGACTTTC.

The rearrangement joins TRBV5-1 to TRBJ1-4, with D hard to call. This CDR3 region has 16 residues. V was shortened by 0 bases and J by 2 bases, with 11 bases between the two germline ends. Germline V gene lookup returns CDR1 SGHRS and CDR2 YFSETQ. Here the CDR3 reads CASSLDMADTNEKLFF. In DNA, the CDR3 is TGCGCCAGCAGCTTGGATATGGCGGATACTAATGAAAAACTGTTTTTT.

V gene TRBV6-5 combines with J gene TRBJ1-2, with 8 bases identical to TRBD1. Germline loops: CDR1 MNHEY, CDR2 SVGAGI. The CDR3 consists of 13 residues. Trimming cost V 2 bases and J 8 bases; bases outside gene matches: 4. The CDR3 coding sequence is TGTGCCAGCAGTTACCTACAGGGGGACGGCTACACCTTC. Its protein product is CASSYLQGDGYTF.

The chain links TRBV7-2 to TRBJ2-1; 16 bases are a match to TRBD2. The CDR3 has 18 amino acids. Germline CDR1 SGHTA, CDR2 FQGNSA. With V trimmed by 5 bases and J by 6 bases, 10 bases remained unmatched. Here the CDR3 DNA reads TGTGCCAGCAGCCAGGGACTAGCGGGAGGGCCCCTCCTCAATGAGCAGTTCTTC. Translation: CASSQGLAGGPLLNEQFF.

The chain has TRBV5-6 and TRBJ1-1; D is unresolved. Germline assignment: CDR1 SGHDT and CDR2 YYEEEE. The V end lost 4 bases, the J end lost 4 bases, and 14 bases lay between the germline ends. The CDR3 contains 14 residues. The CDR3 is CASSLGSHGTEAFF. CDR3 in DNA: TGTGCCAGCAGCCTGGGGTCTCATGGCACTGAAGCTTTCTTT.

The J gene is TRBJ2-1, the V gene TRBV14; the match to TRBD1 covers 9 bases. The J segment lost 7 bases and the V segment lost 0 bases, leaving 13 bases of the junction unmatched. The germline gives CDR1 SGHDN, CDR2 FVKESK. The CDR3 spans 18 residues. The DNA of the CDR3 is TGTGCCAGCAGCCAAGACATGGGGACAGGGCTTTTATGGAATGAGCAGTTCTTC. It specifies CASSQDMGTGLLWNEQFF.

The V and J genes are TRBV9 and TRBJ1-2; the D gene is possibly TRBD1 (6 bases). V shed 3 bases and J shed 1 base, with 10 bases lying between them. This CDR3 is built from 14 residues. The germline V gene has CDR1 SGDLS and CDR2 YYNGEE. The CDR3 spells CASSEGHHNYGYTF. The CDR3, as DNA: TGTGCCAGCAGCGAGGGACACCATAACTATGGCTACACCTTC.

This chain links TRBV6-5 with TRBJ2-1, with D maybe TRBD2 (5 bases). V shed 3 bases and J shed 9 bases, with 12 bases lying between them. CDR1 MNHEY and CDR2 SVGAGI come from the germline V gene. The CDR3 is made up of 13 amino acids. In DNA, the CDR3 is TGTGCCAGCAGTTATCGGGAACCTGGTGAGCAGTTCTTC. Translated, it gives CASSYREPGEQFF.